The 2 T cell receptor beta chains in this list originate from one sample, sequenced in a study of early T cells in non-severe SARS-CoV-2 infection. TCRdb recomputed calls from the 5' RACE reads with MiXCR, one row per CDR3 protein. The table has about 100,000 distinct CDR3 sequences, 11% seen once. The specimen was whole blood. Receptor source: an adult who was a healthcare worker with PCR-confirmed SARS-CoV-2 infection or an uninfected control (not recorded which).

The CDR3 is CASPRDGSTNTGELFF. The CDR3 nucleotides read TGCGCCAGCCCCAGAGACGGGTCTACGAACACCGGGGAGCTGTTTTTT. The chain carries TRBV5-1 and TRBJ2-2; D is unresolved. The V gene's germline CDR1 is SGHRS and CDR2 YFSETQ. The CDR3 has 16 residues. Trimming shortened V by 7 bases and J by 0 bases, and 16 bases separated the two germline ends.

This clonotype has ten or more counts. V is TRBV4-1 and J is TRBJ2-7; 11 bases match TRBD2. Germline V gene data show CDR1 as MGHRA and CDR2 as YSYEKL. The CDR3 extends over 17 amino acids. J lost 3 bases, V lost 4 bases, and 11 bases had no gene match. The CDR3 DNA reads as TGCGCCAGCAGCCGAACTAGCGGGAGTACTAGTAGCTACGAGCAGTACTTC. This codes for CASSRTSGSTSSYEQYF.